Shown below are 5 T cell receptor beta chains from a single sample sequenced in a study of cytomegalovirus exposure and HLA in healthy donors. 60 Vbeta and 13 Jbeta primers were used in PCR. Produced via immunoSEQ multiplex PCR; TCRdb's table is partial and in-frame only. The sample records approximately 210,000 clones, less than 85% being singletons. Sequencing was carried out using PBMCs. These receptors all come from a girl aged 10 to 17 in good health and CMV-seropositive.

This chain uses TRBV5-6 with TRBJ2-5; 15 positions agree with TRBD2. Germline assignment: CDR1 SGHDT and CDR2 YYEEEE. The V segment lost 2 bases and the J segment 7 bases; nucleotides outside the gene matches: 6. The CDR3 contains 16 residues. Written as DNA, the CDR3 is TGTGCCAGCAGCTTTCGGACTAGCGGGGGGGCCGGGACCCAGTACTTC. Amino acids: CASSFRTSGGAGTQYF.

The rearrangement links TRBV11-2 to TRBJ1-1; D not certain. The germline V gene has CDR1 SGHAT and CDR2 FQNNGV. Trimming removed 0 bases from V and 6 bases from J, with 20 bases in between. CDR3 size: 17 residues. Written as DNA, the CDR3 is TGTGCCAGCAGCTTAGATGTGGTACGGGGATATGGACCTGAAGCTTTCTTT. Protein product: CASSLDVVRGYGPEAFF. Looking up the rest from reference TRBV11-2 and TRBJ1-1 gives the full variable domain: EAGVAQSPRYKIIEKRQSVAFWCNPISGHATLYWYQQILGQGPKLLIQFQNNGVVDDSQLPKDRFSAERLKGVDSTLKIQPAKLEDSAVYLCASSLDVVRGYGPEAFFGQGTRLTVV.

This clone was detected once. The gene calls are TRBV5-5 and TRBJ1-2; D remains ambiguous. Trimming took off 0 bases at V and 7 bases at J, with 16 bases between the two ends. The CDR3 is made up of 15 amino acids. From germline, CDR1 is SGHKS and CDR2 YYEKEE (reference sequence). CDR3 nucleotides: TGTGCCAGCAGCTTGGAGGCGGGATACTATCTTGGCTACACCTTC. Its translation: CASSLEAGYYLGYTF.

This chain uses TRBV4-2 with TRBJ2-7, with D unclear. Germline V lookup: CDR1 LGHNA, CDR2 YNFKEQ. The V end lost 0 bases, the J end lost 1 base, and 16 bases lay between the germline ends. The CDR3 loop spans 17 amino acids. The CDR3 reads CASSQDGDVDYSYEQYF. The DNA of the CDR3 is TGTGCCAGCAGCCAAGACGGAGACGTTGATTATTCCTACGAGCAGTACTTC.

The CDR3 is CASSERAGVVGSTEAFF. The CDR3 nucleotides are TGTGCCAGCAGTGAGAGAGCAGGGGTGGTGGGGAGCACTGAAGCTTTCTTT. V and J are TRBV6-1 and TRBJ1-1, with D perhaps matching TRBD1 (6 bases). V gave up 3 bases and J gave up 4 bases, with 21 bases separating them. The CDR3 length is 17 residues. The germline gives CDR1 MNHNS, CDR2 SASEGT.